The 11 T cell receptor beta chains given below trace back to one sample, sequenced in a study of shared clonotypes between healthy human individuals. Using immunoSEQ multiplex PCR, the repertoire was profiled, and TCRdb retains in-frame clones only, with some absent. Seen here are fewer than 400,000 clones, 74% observed once, and the top ten hold 10% to 13%. The sequenced sample consisted of memory CD4+ T cells sorted from blood. Sample subset: CD45RA-negative fraction. All receptors derive from a man aged 30-40 years in good health.

The rearrangement links TRBV5-1 to TRBJ2-1; D is unresolved. This CDR3 is 14 amino acids long. Trimming took 2 bases from V and 3 from J, leaving 9 bases between them. CDR1 is SGHRS, CDR2 YFSETQ, per germline. CDR3 residues: CASSFSDGYNEQFF. The CDR3, as DNA: TGCGCCAGCAGCTTCTCCGACGGCTACAATGAGCAGTTCTTC.

This clone came up a few times. The chain uses TRBV5-5 and TRBJ1-1; no firm D call. CDR3 length equals 14 residues. Trimming left V 2 bases short and J 3 bases short, with 11 bases between. Per germline, CDR1 SGHKS and CDR2 YYEKEE (reference sequence). The CDR3 nucleotides are TGTGCCAGCAGCTTTTCAGGTTCCGACACTGAAGCTTTCTTT. Protein sequence: CASSFSGSDTEAFF.

This clone is a singleton in its sample. V and J are TRBV7-3 and TRBJ2-7, with 11 nucleotides matching TRBD2. Losses at the gene ends were 0 bases for V and 5 bases for J; bases not matched to a gene: 27. Per the germline V gene, CDR1 is SGHTA and CDR2 is FQGTGA. The CDR3 loop spans 23 amino acids. The CDR3 is CASSLTPDTHLGLAGPPGHEQYF. CDR3 sequence (DNA): TGTGCCAGCAGCTTAACGCCTGATACCCATCTCGGACTAGCGGGCCCTCCCGGCCACGAGCAGTACTTC. The full variable domain, with the rest looked up from reference TRBV7-3 and TRBJ2-7, is GAGVSQTPSNKVTEKGKYVELRCDPISGHTALYWYRQSLGQGPEFLIYFQGTGAADDSGLPNDRFFAVRPEGSVSTLKIQRTERGDSAVYLCASSLTPDTHLGLAGPPGHEQYFGPGTRLTVT.

Points on this clone: Within the sample, other DNA sequences also encode this same CDR3. The chain recombines TRBV5-5 with TRBJ1-5; no clear D gene. V lost 0 bases and J 0 bases, leaving 7 bases between the germline ends. The CDR3 is made up of 15 amino acids. Germline assignment: CDR1 SGHKS and CDR2 YYEKEE (reference sequence). In nucleotides, the CDR3 is TGTGCCAGCAGCTTGGACTCTTATAGCAATCAGCCCCAGCATTTT. This encodes CASSLDSYSNQPQHF.

The rearrangement links TRBV5-8 to TRBJ2-7; 12 bases agree with TRBD2. The V segment lost 4 bases and the J segment 7 bases; nucleotides outside the gene matches: 9. CDR3 length: 15 amino acids. CDR1 is SGHTS and CDR2 is YDEGEE in the germline V gene. CDR3 DNA sequence: TGTGCCAGCAGCCCTGGACTAGCGGGATTTTGGGAGCAGTACTTC. Amino acids: CASSPGLAGFWEQYF.

This clone is judged medium-sized. CDR3 sequence (DNA): TGTGCCAGCAGTTTCGATTTATCCAGGGTGAACACTGAAGCTTTCTTT. This gives the protein CASSFDLSRVNTEAFF. The gene calls are TRBV28 and TRBJ1-1; TRBD1 might be the D (5 bases). The CDR3 length is 16 residues. Between the trimmed V and J ends, which lost 3 bases and 0 bases, there was a span of 14 bases. Germline loops: CDR1 MDHEN, CDR2 SYDVKM.

This sequence joins TRBV7-9 and TRBJ2-2, with 7 bases lining up with TRBD2. This CDR3 contains 16 residues. V was clipped by 5 bases and J by 2 bases; unmatched bases: 8. The germline V gene encodes CDR1 SEHNR and CDR2 FQNEAQ (reference sequence). The CDR3 sequence: CASSPSGTTNTGELFF. CDR3 sequence (DNA): TGTGCCAGCAGCCCCTCCGGGACTACCAACACCGGGGAGCTGTTTTTT.

This clone has just a few counts. The chain is built from TRBV28 and TRBJ1-1, with D tentatively TRBD1 (5 bases). The CDR3 length is 16 residues. Trimming removed 6 bases from V and 2 bases from J, with 19 bases in between. The germline CDR1 and CDR2 sequences are MDHEN and SYDVKM. This chain's CDR3 is CASRHQGTRVNTEAFF. CDR3 in DNA: TGTGCCAGCAGACACCAGGGAACGCGGGTTAACACTGAAGCTTTCTTT.

This rearrangement joins TRBV11-2 to TRBJ2-7; D gene uncertain. V shed 0 bases and J shed 6 bases, with 15 bases lying between them. The germline gives CDR1 SGHAT, CDR2 FQNNGV. The CDR3 is 15 residues long. The CDR3 bases are TGTGCCAGCAGCTTAGATCGAGGAGTAGTGGGCGAGCAGTACTTC. It yields the protein CASSLDRGVVGEQYF.

This sequence joins TRBV19 and TRBJ1-4, with a weak D call TRBD1 (6 bases). Germline CDR1 is LNHDA and CDR2 is SQIVND (reference sequence). Trimming removed 4 bases at V and 0 bases at J, with 12 bases between. CDR3 length equals 16 residues. Here the CDR3 reads CASSRGHIATNEKLFF. Here the CDR3 DNA reads TGTGCCAGTAGTAGGGGACACATTGCAACTAATGAAAAACTGTTTTTT.

The chain couples TRBV11-2 to TRBJ2-7; D call uncertain. The ends were cut back, 0 bases at V and 2 bases at J, with 14 bases in the middle. The CDR3 spans 16 residues. Germline V gene sequence: CDR1 SGHAT, CDR2 FQNNGV. The CDR3 sequence is CASSLDLSAVPYEQYF. The DNA for the CDR3 is TGTGCCAGCAGCTTAGATCTGAGCGCCGTACCCTACGAGCAGTACTTC.